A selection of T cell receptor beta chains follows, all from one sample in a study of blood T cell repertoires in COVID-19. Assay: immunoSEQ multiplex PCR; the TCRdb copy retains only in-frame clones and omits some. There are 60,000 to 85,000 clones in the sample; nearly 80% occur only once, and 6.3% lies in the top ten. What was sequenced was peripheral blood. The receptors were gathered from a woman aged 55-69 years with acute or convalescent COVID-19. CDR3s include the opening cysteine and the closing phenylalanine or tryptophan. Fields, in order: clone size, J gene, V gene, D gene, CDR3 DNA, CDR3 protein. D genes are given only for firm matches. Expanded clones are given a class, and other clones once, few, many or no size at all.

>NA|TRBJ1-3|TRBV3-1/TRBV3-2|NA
TGTGCCAGCAGCCAAGTTCAGGGGCTCTTTGGAAACACCATATATTTT
CASSQVQGLFGNTIYF
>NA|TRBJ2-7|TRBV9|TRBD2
TGTGCCAGCAGCGTGTCGGCGGGGGGGTACTACGAGCAGTACTTC
CASSVSAGGYYEQYF
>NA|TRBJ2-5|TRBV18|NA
TGTGCCAGCTCAGGGGCTGTGGAGACCCAGTACTTC
CASSGAVETQYF
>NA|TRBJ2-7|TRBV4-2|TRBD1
TGTGCCAGCAGCCAAGATACCCTGACAGGGGGCGGCGAGCAGTACTTC
CASSQDTLTGGGEQYF
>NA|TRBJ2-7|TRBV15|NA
TGTGCCACCAGCAGAGACAGACTTGCGTTCGAGCAGTACTTC
CATSRDRLAFEQYF
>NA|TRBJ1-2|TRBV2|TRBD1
TGTGCCAGCAGGCCGGGACAGGGGACGGCTTACACCTTC
CASRPGQGTAYTF
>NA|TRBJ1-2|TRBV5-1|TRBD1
TGCGCCAGCAGCGCCGACGCGACAGGGGTCGGGTATGGCTACACCTTC
CASSADATGVGYGYTF
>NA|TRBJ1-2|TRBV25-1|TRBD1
TGTGCCAGCAGCTCAACAGGGGTCTATGGCTACACCTTC
CASSSTGVYGYTF
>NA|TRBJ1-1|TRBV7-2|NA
TGTGCCAGCAGCCCCTACAGCTACGGGAACACTGAAGCTTTCTTT
CASSPYSYGNTEAFF
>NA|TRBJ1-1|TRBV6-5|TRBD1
TGTGCCAGCAGGCCCGGACAGGACACTGAAGCTTTCTTT
CASRPGQDTEAFF
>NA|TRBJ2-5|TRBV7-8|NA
TGTGCCAGCAGCTTAATGGCAGGGGTTTCAGAGACCCAGTACTTC
CASSLMAGVSETQYF
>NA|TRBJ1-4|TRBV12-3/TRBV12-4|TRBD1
TGTGCCAGCAGGGGACAGGTGTCGAAACTGTTTTTT
CASRGQVSKLFF
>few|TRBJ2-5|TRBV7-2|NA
TGTGCCAGCAGCTATAACCGGGGTCCGCGAGAGACCCAGTACTTC
CASSYNRGPRETQYF
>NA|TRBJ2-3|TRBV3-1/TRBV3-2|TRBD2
TGTGCCAGCAGCCAACTAGCGGGGTCGGCAGATACGCAGTATTTT
CASSQLAGSADTQYF
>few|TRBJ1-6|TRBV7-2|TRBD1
TGTGCCAGCAGCCCACAGGGGAGCTCCTATAATTCACCCCTCCACTTT
CASSPQGSSYNSPLHF
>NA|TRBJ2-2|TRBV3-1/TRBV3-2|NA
TGTGCCAGCAGCCCCGGAGATGGCCGGGAGCTGTTTTTT
CASSPGDGRELFF
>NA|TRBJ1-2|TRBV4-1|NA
TGCGCCAGCAGCCAAGAACCGACCGGACAGAGGGGGTACACCTTC
CASSQEPTGQRGYTF
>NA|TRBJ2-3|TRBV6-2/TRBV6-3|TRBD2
TGTGCCAGCAGTTTAGCGGGGGGTGGGGATACGCAGTATTTT
CASSLAGGGDTQYF
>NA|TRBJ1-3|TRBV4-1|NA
TGCGCCAGCAGCCAAGATCTAGAAAACACCATATATTTT
CASSQDLENTIYF
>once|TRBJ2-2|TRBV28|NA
NA
CASSFGAGELFF
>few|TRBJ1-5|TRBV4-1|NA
TGCGCCAGCAGCGGTGAACCCTATAGCAATCAGCCCCAGCATTTT
CASSGEPYSNQPQHF
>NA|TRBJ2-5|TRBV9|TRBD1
TGTGCCAGCAGCGGTGGACAGGGGGTATGGGAGACCCAGTACTTC
CASSGGQGVWETQYF
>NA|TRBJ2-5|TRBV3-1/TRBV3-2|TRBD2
TGTGCCAGCAGTCGACTAGCGGGGGGCCAAGAGACCCAGTACTTC
CASSRLAGGQETQYF
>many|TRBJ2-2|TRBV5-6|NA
TGTGCCAGCAGCCTCATTTCAGGGAACACCGGGGAGCTGTTTTTT
CASSLISGNTGELFF
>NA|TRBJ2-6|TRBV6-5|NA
TGTGCCTGCGTCCTCTCTGGGGCCAACGTCCTGACTTTC
CACVLSGANVLTF
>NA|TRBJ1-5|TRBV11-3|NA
TGTGCCAGCAGCTTAGATAAGATGGGAGGGCAGCCCCAGCATTTT
CASSLDKMGGQPQHF
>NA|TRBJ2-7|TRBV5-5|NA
TGTGCCAGCAGCTTGGGAGGCCGGACAGACATCTACGAGCAGTACTTC
CASSLGGRTDIYEQYF
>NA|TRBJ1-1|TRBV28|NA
TGTGCCAGCAGCCAAGCGGAGGGTGCCGGGGAATATGAAGCTTTCTTT
CASSQAEGAGEYEAFF
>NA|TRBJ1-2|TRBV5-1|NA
TGCGCCAGCAGCTTTAGCTACACCTTC
CASSFSYTF
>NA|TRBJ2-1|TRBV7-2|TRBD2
TGTGCCAGCAGCTTACGGGGGGGGTTCTACAATGAGCAGTTCTTC
CASSLRGGFYNEQFF
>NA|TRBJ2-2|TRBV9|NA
TGTGCCAGCAGCGTATCCGGGTTCACCGGGGAGCTGTTTTTT
CASSVSGFTGELFF
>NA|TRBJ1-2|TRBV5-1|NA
TGCGCCAGCAGCTTGGAGGCCCGCGGGGGCTACACCTTC
CASSLEARGGYTF
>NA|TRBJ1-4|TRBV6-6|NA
TGTGCCAGCACCAAGGACAGAATTAATGAAAAACTGTTTTTT
CASTKDRINEKLFF
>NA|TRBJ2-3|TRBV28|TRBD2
TGTGCCAGCAGTTTAGACCCCGGGGGGGTGAATACGCAGTATTTT
CASSLDPGGVNTQYF
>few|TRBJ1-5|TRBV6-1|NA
TGTGCCAGCAGTGAATCGAGACAGGTTAGGAACTTTCAGCCCCAGCATTTT
CASSESRQVRNFQPQHF
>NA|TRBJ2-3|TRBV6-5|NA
TGTGCCAGCAGTCCCATGCAAGCGAGCACAGATACGCAGTATTTT
CASSPMQASTDTQYF
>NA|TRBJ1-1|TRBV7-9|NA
TGTGCCAGCAGCTTCAGGAACACTGAAGCTTTCTTT
CASSFRNTEAFF
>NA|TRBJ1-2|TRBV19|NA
TGTGCCAGTAGTATAGGTCAGGTTGCTAACTATGGCTACACCTTC
CASSIGQVANYGYTF
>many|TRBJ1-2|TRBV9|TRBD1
TGTGCCAGCAGCGTAGGTTATGACAGGGTGTTGGGTTTAGGCTATGGCTACACCTTC
CASSVGYDRVLGLGYGYTF
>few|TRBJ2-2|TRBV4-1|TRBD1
TGCGCCAGCAGCCAAACCCCCGGGACAGGGCACGGGGAGCTGTTTTTT
CASSQTPGTGHGELFF
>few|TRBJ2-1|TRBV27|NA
TGTGCCAGCAGGTCCGTGAGCTCCTACAATGAGCAGTTCTTC
CASRSVSSYNEQFF
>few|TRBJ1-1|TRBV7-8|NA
TGTGCCAGCAGCCGCGGCAGCGGGAACACTGAAGCTTTCTTT
CASSRGSGNTEAFF